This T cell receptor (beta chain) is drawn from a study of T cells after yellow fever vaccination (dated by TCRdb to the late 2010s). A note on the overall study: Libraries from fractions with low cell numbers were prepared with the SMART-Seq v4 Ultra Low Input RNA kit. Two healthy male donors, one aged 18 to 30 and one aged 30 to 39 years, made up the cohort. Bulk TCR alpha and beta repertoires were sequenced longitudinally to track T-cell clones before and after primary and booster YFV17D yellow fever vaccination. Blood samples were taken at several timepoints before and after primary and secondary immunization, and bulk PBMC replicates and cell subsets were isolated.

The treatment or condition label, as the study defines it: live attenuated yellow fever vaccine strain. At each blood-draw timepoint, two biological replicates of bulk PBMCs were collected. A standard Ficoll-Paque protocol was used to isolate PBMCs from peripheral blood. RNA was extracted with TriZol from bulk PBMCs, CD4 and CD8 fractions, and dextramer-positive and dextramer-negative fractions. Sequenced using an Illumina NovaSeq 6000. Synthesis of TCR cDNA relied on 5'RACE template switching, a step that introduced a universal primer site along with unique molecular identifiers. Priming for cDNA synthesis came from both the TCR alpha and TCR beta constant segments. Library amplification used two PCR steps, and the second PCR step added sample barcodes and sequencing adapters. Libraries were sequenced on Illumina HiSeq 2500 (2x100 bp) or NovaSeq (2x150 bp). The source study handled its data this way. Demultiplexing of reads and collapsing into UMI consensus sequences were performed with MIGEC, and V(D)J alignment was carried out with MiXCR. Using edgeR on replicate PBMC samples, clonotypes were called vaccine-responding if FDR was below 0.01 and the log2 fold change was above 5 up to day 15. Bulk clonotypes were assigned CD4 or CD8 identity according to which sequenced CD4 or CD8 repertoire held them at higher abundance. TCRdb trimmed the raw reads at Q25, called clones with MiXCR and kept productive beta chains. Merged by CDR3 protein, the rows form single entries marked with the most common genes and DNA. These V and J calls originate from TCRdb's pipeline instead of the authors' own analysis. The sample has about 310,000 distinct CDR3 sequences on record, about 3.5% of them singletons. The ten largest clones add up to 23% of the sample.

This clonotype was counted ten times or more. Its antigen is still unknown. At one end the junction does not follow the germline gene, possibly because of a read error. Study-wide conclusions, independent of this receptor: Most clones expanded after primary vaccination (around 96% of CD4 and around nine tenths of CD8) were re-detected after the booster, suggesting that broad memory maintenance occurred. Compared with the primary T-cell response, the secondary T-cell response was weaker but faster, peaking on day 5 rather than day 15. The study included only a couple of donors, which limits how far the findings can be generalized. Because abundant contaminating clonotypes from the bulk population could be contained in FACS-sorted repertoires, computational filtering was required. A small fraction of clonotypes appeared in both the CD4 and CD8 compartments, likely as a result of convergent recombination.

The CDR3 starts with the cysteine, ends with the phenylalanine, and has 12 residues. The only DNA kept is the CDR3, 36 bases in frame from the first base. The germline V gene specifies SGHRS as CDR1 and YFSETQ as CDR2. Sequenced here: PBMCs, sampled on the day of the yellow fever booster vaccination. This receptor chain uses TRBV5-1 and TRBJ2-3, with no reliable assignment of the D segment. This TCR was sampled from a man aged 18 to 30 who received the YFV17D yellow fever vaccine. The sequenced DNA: TGTGCCAGCAGCCTATACACAGATACGCAGTATTTT. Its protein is CASSLYTDTQYF.